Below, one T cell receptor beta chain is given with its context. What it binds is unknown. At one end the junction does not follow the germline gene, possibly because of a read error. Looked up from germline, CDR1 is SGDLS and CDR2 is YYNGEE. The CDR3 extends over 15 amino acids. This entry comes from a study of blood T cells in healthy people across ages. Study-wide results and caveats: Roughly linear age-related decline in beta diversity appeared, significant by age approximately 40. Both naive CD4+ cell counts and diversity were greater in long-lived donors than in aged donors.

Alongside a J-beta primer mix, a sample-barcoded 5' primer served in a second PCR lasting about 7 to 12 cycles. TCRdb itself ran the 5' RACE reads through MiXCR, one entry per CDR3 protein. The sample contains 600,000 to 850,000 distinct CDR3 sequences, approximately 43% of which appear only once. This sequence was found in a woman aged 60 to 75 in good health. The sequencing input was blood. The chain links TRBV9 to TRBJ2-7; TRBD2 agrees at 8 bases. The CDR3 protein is CASSAPGLESYEQYF. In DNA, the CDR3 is TGTGCCAGCAGCGCGCCGGGACTAGAATCCTATGAGCAGTACTTC.